The sequence of this T cell receptor beta chain was determined in a study of blood T cell repertoires in COVID-19. In the authors' methods: Amplifying reference gene primers gave estimates of nucleated cell counts. Assay used: immunoSEQ multiplex PCR; TCRdb lists only in-frame clones, some missing. V and J calls and clone size are copied from that table; D and trimming were computed from the DNA. The repertoire includes roughly 40,000 clones, more than 75% of them detected once, and 8% to 10% sits in the top ten. CDR1 is LGHDT, CDR2 YNNKEL, per germline (reference sequence). The CDR3 is 16 amino acids. The germline V and J ends were trimmed by 2 bases and 2 bases, with 15 bases remaining between them.

What was sequenced was peripheral blood. The clonotype was recovered from a man in his sixties or seventies with active or convalescent COVID-19. J is TRBJ1-2 and V is TRBV3-1 (or the pseudogene TRBV3-2), with a weak D call TRBD1 (6 bases). Here the CDR3 reads CASSQNTGTANYGYTF. CDR3 nucleotides: TGTGCCAGCAGCCAAAATACAGGGACGGCCAACTATGGCTACACCTTC.